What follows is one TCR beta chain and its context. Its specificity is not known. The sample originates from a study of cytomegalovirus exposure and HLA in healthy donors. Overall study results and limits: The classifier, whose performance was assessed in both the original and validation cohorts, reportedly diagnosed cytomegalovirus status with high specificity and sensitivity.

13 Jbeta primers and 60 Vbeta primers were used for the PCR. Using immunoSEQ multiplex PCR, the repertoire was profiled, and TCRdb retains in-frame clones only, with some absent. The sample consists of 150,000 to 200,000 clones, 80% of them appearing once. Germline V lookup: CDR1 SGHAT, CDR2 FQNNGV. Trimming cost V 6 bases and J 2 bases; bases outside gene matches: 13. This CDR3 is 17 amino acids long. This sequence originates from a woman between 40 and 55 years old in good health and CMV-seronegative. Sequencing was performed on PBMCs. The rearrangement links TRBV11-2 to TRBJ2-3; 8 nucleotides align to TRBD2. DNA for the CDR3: TGTGCCAGCAGTCGCATCGGGGGGGGCTTGCTCACAGATACGCAGTATTTT. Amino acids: CASSRIGGGLLTDTQYF.